This section outlines one TCR beta chain sequence together with its context. The source of the sample is a study of T cell repertoires in cytomegalovirus infection. TCRdb re-derived calls from the reads in MiXCR, one entry per CDR3 protein. The sample lists fewer than 250,000 distinct CDR3 sequences; 22% were seen once. Germline lookup yields CDR1 DFQATT and CDR2 SNEGSKA (reference sequence). V lost 3 bases, J lost 1 base, and 6 bases stayed unmatched. CDR3 size: 15 residues. The sample was CD8+ T cells from PBMCs. V and J are TRBV20-1 and TRBJ1-3; 7 nucleotides line up with TRBD1. The receptor was isolated from a human donor in good health (CMV status not recorded). Some clones in this sample may be carry-over from other donors' samples. The CDR3 loop is CSASDRELSGNTIYF. CDR3 DNA: TGCAGTGCTAGCGACAGGGAGTTGTCTGGAAACACCATATATTTT.